The source of this T cell receptor beta chain is a study of CD8+ T cells in alopecia areata. Notes on the study in general: Patients showed less clear TCR sequence sharing than mice, possibly partly because of HLA diversity.

V was cut by 5 bases and J by 2 bases, with 10 bases left in between. CDR1 is SGHRS and CDR2 is YFSETQ in the germline V gene. CDR3 size: 13 residues. RNA was extracted and reverse transcribed into cDNA as the sequencing template. Profiled with immunoSEQ multiplex PCR; TCRdb holds only in-frame clones, not every one. Of 150,000 to 200,000 clones in the sample, just under 60% are singletons; the top ten hold roughly 15%. CD4+ and CD8+ T cells were sorted from PBMCs stained for CD3, CD4 and CD8. About this clone: No antigen is known for it.

Sequenced material: CD4+ T cells sorted from blood, taken at week 0. The chain joins TRBV5-1 to TRBJ1-1; no reliable D call. The sequence came from a human donor with alopecia areata. CDR3 residues: CASRLSPNTEAFF. As DNA, the CDR3 is TGCGCCAGCAGGTTGTCGCCTAACACTGAAGCTTTCTTT.